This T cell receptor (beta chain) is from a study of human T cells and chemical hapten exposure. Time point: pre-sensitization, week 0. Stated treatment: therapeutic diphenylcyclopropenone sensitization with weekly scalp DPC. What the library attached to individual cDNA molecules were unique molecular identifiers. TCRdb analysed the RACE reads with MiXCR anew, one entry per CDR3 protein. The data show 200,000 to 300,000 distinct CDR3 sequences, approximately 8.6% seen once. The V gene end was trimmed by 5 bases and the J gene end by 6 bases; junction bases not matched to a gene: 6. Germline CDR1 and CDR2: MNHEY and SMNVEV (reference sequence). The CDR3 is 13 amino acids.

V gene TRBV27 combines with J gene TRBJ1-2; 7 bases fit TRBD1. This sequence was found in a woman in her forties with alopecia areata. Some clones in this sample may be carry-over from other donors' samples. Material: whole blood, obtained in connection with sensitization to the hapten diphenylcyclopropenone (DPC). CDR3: CASSLRGGDGYTF. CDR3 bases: TGTGCCAGCAGTCTCAGGGGGGGAGATGGCTACACCTTC.